Included here is one TCR beta chain sequence, with context. Sequencing of TCR beta was undertaken in CD8+ and CD4+ T cells derived from blood. FACS enriched CD8+ TEMRA cells, while bulk CD8+ and CD4+ were negatively isolated. The sample is drawn from a study of CD8 T cells in Susac syndrome. Random hexamers served to reverse transcribe about 0.5 to 1 ug RNA. Amplification of TCR beta CDR3 across 54 Vbeta and 13 Jbeta was performed with immunoSEQ multiplex PCR. TCRdb re-analysed the immunoSEQ multiplex PCR reads in MiXCR, keeping a single row per CDR3 protein. The sample includes roughly 160,000 distinct CDR3 sequences, about 94% of them seen just once. Germline V lookup: CDR1 MNHEY, CDR2 SVGAGI. The V gene end was trimmed by 7 bases and the J gene end by 3 bases; junction bases not matched to a gene: 5. The CDR3 contains 13 residues.

The V call is TRBV6-5, the J call TRBJ2-7, with 8 bases aligning to TRBD1. Sequencing used CD4+ T cells from PBMCs. The receptor was isolated from a human donor in good health. The CDR3 reads CASTVTGGYEQYF. The CDR3 DNA is TGTGCCAGCACCGTAACAGGGGGCTACGAGCAGTACTTC.